These 24 T cell receptor beta chains were all obtained from the same sample, sequenced in a study. Cells sorted as Tregs were CD4+, CD25+ and CD127-/low. MiXCR, run by TCRdb on the 5' RACE reads, gives a single entry per CDR3 protein. The data show roughly 57,000 distinct CDR3 sequences, about 20% seen once. Sequenced sample: tumor-infiltrating Tregs sorted from the breast tumor. The receptors were sampled from a female donor with breast cancer.

This clonotype was seen only a few times. The genes are TRBV20-1 and TRBJ1-1; D ambiguous. Germline V lookup: CDR1 DFQATT, CDR2 SNEGSKA (reference sequence). This CDR3 contains 14 residues. The ends were cut back, 7 bases at V and 0 bases at J, with 15 bases in the middle. The CDR3 here is CSVTGKTMNTEAFF. CDR3 DNA: TGCAGTGTCACCGGGAAAACCATGAACACTGAAGCTTTCTTT.

The CDR3 DNA follows: TGTGCCAGCAGCAGCACAGGGGACACTGAAGCTTTCTTT. Its protein is CASSSTGDTEAFF. The chain has TRBV6-6 and TRBJ1-1; 7 bases align to TRBD1. CDR3 length: 13 amino acids. CDR1 MNHNY and CDR2 SVGAGI come from the germline V gene (reference sequence). Trimming at V came to 6 bases and at J to 3 bases, leaving 4 bases not matched to a gene.

This sequence joins TRBV10-1 and TRBJ1-5; TRBD1 is a possible D gene (6 bases). CDR3 length equals 13 residues. Trimming pared 6 bases from V and 7 bases from J, leaving 13 bases between. Per germline, CDR1 WNHNN and CDR2 SYGVQD (reference sequence). For the CDR3, the DNA is TGCGCCAGCAGAGAACCGGGGGCACAGCCCCAGCATTTT. Translated, it gives CASREPGAQPQHF.

The chain carries TRBV29-1 and TRBJ2-3, with D possibly being TRBD2 (5 bases). CDR3 length equals 16 residues. Germline V gives CDR1 SQVTM, CDR2 ANQGSEA. Trimming removed 4 bases from V and 4 bases from J, with 21 bases in between. The CDR3 region is CSVAVSRGWYSDTQYF. In DNA, the CDR3 is TGCAGCGTTGCAGTATCCCGCGGGTGGTATTCAGATACGCAGTATTTT.

This clonotype was seen a few times. V usage is TRBV7-3 and J usage is TRBJ2-1, with 7 bases aligning to TRBD2. The CDR3 consists of 15 residues. The V segment lost 5 bases and the J segment 3 bases; nucleotides outside the gene matches: 7. The germline gives CDR1 SGHTA, CDR2 FQGTGA. CDR3 nucleotide sequence: TGTGCCAGCAGCCAACTAGCGACAAACTACAATGAGCAGTTCTTC. The encoded protein is CASSQLATNYNEQFF.

This clonotype was counted ten times or more. This chain's CDR3 is CASSVTTTDTQYF. DNA of the CDR3: TGTGCCAGCAGCGTTACTACTACAGATACGCAGTATTTT. V gene TRBV7-6 combines with J gene TRBJ2-3, with D unclear. V dropped 5 bases and J dropped 3 bases, with 9 bases sitting between them. Germline CDR1 SGHVS, CDR2 FNYEAQ. The CDR3 is made up of 13 amino acids.

This clonotype was detected only a few times. The chain uses TRBV20-1 and TRBJ1-1; D is uncertain. V was clipped by 6 bases and J by 8 bases, with 16 bases between them. CDR1 and CDR2 (germline): DFQATT, SNEGSKA (reference sequence). CDR3 length: 12 residues. The CDR3 protein is CSAVPELVEAFF. In DNA, the CDR3 is TGCAGTGCCGTACCCGAACTGGTGGAAGCTTTCTTT.

This rearrangement joins TRBV7-9 to TRBJ2-6; D gene uncertain. V lost 4 bases and J 8 bases, leaving 12 bases between the germline ends. Germline lookup yields CDR1 SEHNR and CDR2 FQNEAQ (reference sequence). The CDR3 covers 14 residues. Written as DNA, the CDR3 is TGTGCCAGCAGCTGGTCAAGTCAGACCAACGTCCTGACTTTC. This sequence encodes CASSWSSQTNVLTF.

This clonotype was found many times. The CDR3 sequence is CSAPLAPQETQYF. CDR3 coding DNA: TGCAGTGCTCCTCTAGCGCCCCAAGAGACCCAGTACTTC. The chain carries TRBV20-1 and TRBJ2-5, with D possibly matching TRBD2 (6 bases). V lost 5 bases to trimming and J lost 1 base, with 11 bases between them. Germline loops: CDR1 DFQATT, CDR2 SNEGSKA (reference sequence). The CDR3 totals 13 residues.

Worth noting for this clonotype: The junction shows a germline mismatch at one end, possibly a read error. V usage is TRBV7-6 and J usage is TRBJ2-1, with D uncertain. This CDR3 spans 13 amino acids. CDR1 is SGHVS and CDR2 is FNYEAQ in the germline V gene. CDR3 protein: CVSSLRVGYVQFF. The CDR3 DNA follows: TGTGTCAGCAGCCTTAGGGTAGGGTATGTGCAGTTCTTC.

This chain connects TRBV3-1 to TRBJ2-7, with D possibly TRBD2 on 5 matching bases. CDR1 and CDR2 (germline): LGHDT, YNNKEL (reference sequence). The length of the CDR3 is 14 residues. With 1 base removed from V and 5 bases from J, the gap between germline ends came to 12 bases. The CDR3 loop is CASSQGGRDHEQYF. Here the CDR3 DNA reads TGTGCCAGCAGCCAAGGAGGGCGCGACCACGAGCAGTACTTC.

This clonotype was detected only a few times. The chain joins TRBV7-9 to TRBJ1-1, with 7 bases fitting TRBD1. The CDR3 sequence is 14 residues long. The germline gives CDR1 SEHNR, CDR2 FQNEAQ (reference sequence). The trim removed 8 bases at V and 3 bases at J, leaving 9 bases unmatched. In DNA, the CDR3 is TGTGCCAGCGGACGACAGGGCTCGGACACTGAAGCTTTCTTT. Translation gives CASGRQGSDTEAFF. Combining the CDR3 with reference TRBV7-9 and TRBJ1-1 gives the whole variable domain DTGVSQNPRHKITKRGQNVTFRCDPISEHNRLYWYRQTLGQGPEFLTYFQNEAQLEKSRLLSDRFSAERPKGSFSTLEIQRTEQGDSAMYLCASGRQGSDTEAFFGQGTRLTVV.

The chain combines TRBV4-1 with TRBJ2-4; TRBD2 is a possible D gene (5 bases). This CDR3 comprises 14 residues. The V end lost 5 bases, the J end lost 0 bases, and 8 bases lay between the germline ends. Germline V gene data show CDR1 as MGHRA and CDR2 as YSYEKL. DNA for the CDR3: TGCGCCAGCAGCAGTGGACTAGCCAAAAACATTCAGTACTTC. Amino acid sequence: CASSSGLAKNIQYF.

The V gene is TRBV11-3, the J gene TRBJ1-1; TRBD1 agrees at 7 bases. CDR1 is SGHNT and CDR2 is YENEEA in the germline V gene. CDR3 length equals 13 residues. The J segment lost 6 bases and the V segment lost 5 bases, leaving 6 bases of the junction unmatched. CDR3 nucleotide sequence: TGTGCCAGCAGCCAGGAGGGGGCCCCTGAAGCTTTCTTT. Its protein is CASSQEGAPEAFF.

In DNA form, the CDR3 reads TGTGCCAGCAGCGTACAACCGGGACTGCGGCAGTTCTTC. This encodes CASSVQPGLRQFF. This rearrangement joins TRBV9 to TRBJ2-1; maybe TRBD2 (6 bases). The CDR3 is 13 residues long. Germline CDR1 and CDR2: SGDLS and YYNGEE. Trimming stripped 1 base from V and 12 bases from J, with 14 bases between. Filled out from reference TRBV9 and TRBJ2-1, the complete variable domain reads DSGVTQTPKHLITATGQRVTLRCSPRSGDLSVYWYQQSLDQGLQFLIQYYNGEERAKGNILERFSAQQFPDLHSELNLSSLELGDSALYFCASSVQPGLRQFFGPGTRLTVL.

Details on this clonotype: A read error may explain this, as a much larger clone is one base away. The rearrangement uses TRBV27 and TRBJ1-2, with D possibly being TRBD1 (5 bases). Germline-derived CDR1 and CDR2 are MNHEY and SMNVEV (reference sequence). The CDR3 loop spans 13 amino acids. The CDR3 DNA follows: TGTGCCGGCAGTTTCACAGGAGGTGGTGGCTACACCTTC. Its protein is CAGSFTGGGGYTF.

V gene TRBV9 combines with J gene TRBJ1-2, with TRBD1 matching 10 bases. Germline-derived CDR1 and CDR2 are SGDLS and YYNGEE. The CDR3 runs to 14 residues. J lost 8 bases, V lost 2 bases, and 6 bases had no gene match. The CDR3, as DNA: TGTGCCAGCAGCGTGGACAGGGGGAGAGGAGGCTACACCTTC. Its protein is CASSVDRGRGGYTF.

The gene calls are TRBV28 and TRBJ1-2; 11 bases align to TRBD1. The CDR3 loop spans 16 amino acids. V shed 4 bases, J shed 4 bases, and the junction held 8 bases outside the gene matches. The germline V gene encodes CDR1 MDHEN and CDR2 SYDVKM. CDR3 DNA sequence: TGTGCCAGCAGTTATTCCGGGACAGGGGGTTCCTATGGCTACACCTTC. This gives the protein CASSYSGTGGSYGYTF.

In DNA, the CDR3 is TGCGCCAGCAGCGTCTTAAATAGCGGCGACAATGAGCAGTTCTTC. It is translated as CASSVLNSGDNEQFF. V usage is TRBV5-1 and J usage is TRBJ2-1; maybe TRBD2 (6 bases). V lost 4 bases, J lost 5 bases, and 16 bases lay in between. Per the germline V gene, CDR1 is SGHRS and CDR2 is YFSETQ. The CDR3 has 15 amino acids.

A few counts support this clonotype. This chain links TRBV5-5 with TRBJ2-6; 7 bases are a match to TRBD1. Germline trimming cut 0 bases from V and 3 bases from J; bases unmatched to any gene: 9. This CDR3 comprises 18 residues. From germline, CDR1 is SGHKS and CDR2 YYEKEE (reference sequence). The CDR3 DNA sequence: TGTGCCAGCAGCTTGGCCCTGACAGGGTGGCGTGGGGCCAACGTCCTGACTTTC. Its protein is CASSLALTGWRGANVLTF.

Notes on this clonotype: This may be a read error, as it is one base from a much larger clone. V gene TRBV5-1 combines with J gene TRBJ1-1; the D gene is possibly TRBD1 (5 bases). The CDR3 has 14 residues. Germline lookup yields CDR1 SGHRS and CDR2 YFSETQ. CDR3 sequence (DNA): TGCACCAGCAGCTCCTCTACTGTACAGGACACAGCTTTCTTT. Protein sequence: CTSSSSTVQDTAFF.

The V call is TRBV27, the J call TRBJ2-2, with D hard to call. CDR3 length: 13 amino acids. Germline assignment: CDR1 MNHEY and CDR2 SMNVEV (reference sequence). The V gene lost 5 bases and the J gene lost 5 bases, with 9 bases spanning the gap. CDR3 bases: TGTGCCAGCAGTCTTACAGTGACCGGGGAGCTGTTTTTT. This gives the protein CASSLTVTGELFF.

This clonotype has only a few counts. The chain recombines TRBV4-1 with TRBJ1-4; TRBD1 is a possible D gene (5 bases). V was trimmed by 2 bases and J by 4 bases, leaving 17 bases between them. The length of the CDR3 is 17 residues. In germline, CDR1 is MGHRA, CDR2 YSYEKL. Here the CDR3 DNA reads TGCGCCAGCAGCCAATTATATGCGGGACTCTATAATGAAAAACTGTTTTTT. It specifies CASSQLYAGLYNEKLFF.

On this clonotype: A much larger clone differs from this one at a single base, so this may be a read error. The chain joins TRBV6-2 or TRBV6-3 to TRBJ2-6, with a tentative D call TRBD2 (6 bases). The length of the CDR3 is 16 residues. The germline gives CDR1 MNHEY, CDR2 SVGEGT. DNA of the CDR3: TGTGCCCGCAGTTACTTCGGGAGCTCTGGGGCCAACGTCCTGACTTTC. Protein sequence: CARSYFGSSGANVLTF.